This is a list of T cell receptor beta chains from one sample in a study of T cell responses to AZD1222 COVID-19 vaccine. The method was immunoSEQ multiplex PCR; TCRdb's version includes in-frame clones alone and lacks a portion of them. The data contain roughly 79,000 clones, roughly 80% of them singletons. The source was peripheral blood, collected on day 0 of AZD1222 vaccination. Source of these receptors: an adult in good health. CDR3s include the opening cysteine and the closing phenylalanine or tryptophan. The order of the fields is J gene, V gene, clone size, D gene, CDR3 protein, CDR3 DNA. D genes are given only for firm matches. Not all rows give a size; the values are once, few, many and, for expanded clones, a class.

TRBJ2-1,TRBV5-1,once,TRBD2,CASSQGLAEYNEQFF,TGCGCCAGCAGCCAAGGACTAGCGGAATACAATGAGCAGTTCTTC
TRBJ1-4,TRBV19,-,-,CASRRGATNEKLFF,TGTGCCAGTAGAAGAGGTGCAACTAATGAAAAACTGTTTTTT
TRBJ2-2,TRBV3-1/TRBV3-2,once,-,CASSQGAGNTGELFF,TGTGCCAGCAGCCAAGGAGCGGGGAACACCGGGGAGCTGTTTTTT
TRBJ2-5,TRBV9,-,-,CASSVGTAYQETQYF,TGTGCCAGCAGCGTCGGGACCGCGTACCAAGAGACCCAGTACTTC
TRBJ1-5,TRBV6-5,-,-,CASSYSLRQPQHF,TGTGCCAGCAGTTACTCATTGAGGCAGCCCCAGCATTTT
TRBJ2-5,TRBV6-1,-,-,CASTHRGEETQYF,TGTGCCAGCACGCACCGTGGAGAAGAGACCCAGTACTTC
TRBJ1-3,TRBV5-8,-,-,CASSFENTIYF,TGTGCCAGCAGCTTTGAAAACACCATATATTTT
TRBJ1-1,TRBV6-1,once,-,CASREEILGYTEAFF,TGTGCCAGCAGAGAAGAGATTTTGGGGTACACTGAAGCTTTCTTT
TRBJ1-1,TRBV2,once,-,CASSEALGITNTEAFF,TGTGCCAGCAGTGAGGCCCTAGGGATAACGAACACTGAAGCTTTCTTT
TRBJ2-7,TRBV5-8,once,-,CASSHPLANEQYF,TGTGCCAGCAGCCACCCCTTAGCCAACGAGCAGTACTTC
TRBJ2-3,TRBV4-2,-,TRBD2,CASSQGLAGAADTQYF,TGTGCCAGCAGCCAAGGGCTAGCGGGAGCTGCAGATACGCAGTATTTT
TRBJ2-1,TRBV5-1,-,-,CASSLIGQSSYNEQFF,TGCGCCAGCAGCTTGATAGGACAGAGCTCCTACAATGAGCAGTTCTTC
TRBJ2-7,TRBV10-3,-,TRBD1,CAIRTGLPEEQYF,TGTGCCATCAGGACAGGGCTACCTGAAGAGCAGTACTTC
TRBJ2-2,TRBV4-3,-,-,CASSQDLAASNTGELFF,TGCGCCAGCAGCCAAGATTTGGCGGCGTCGAACACCGGGGAGCTGTTTTTT
TRBJ1-3,TRBV6-5,few,-,CASSYSAGSGNTIYF,TGTGCCAGCAGTTACTCGGCAGGGTCTGGAAACACCATATATTTT
TRBJ1-2,TRBV12-5,-,TRBD1,CASGLGDRGQGYTF,TGTGCTAGTGGTTTGGGAGACAGGGGACAGGGCTACACCTTC
TRBJ2-7,TRBV6-5,-,-,CASGWGYEQYF,TGTGCCAGCGGCTGGGGCTACGAGCAGTACTTC
TRBJ1-1,TRBV7-2,-,-,CASSLAAGGDTEAFF,TGTGCCAGCAGCTTAGCCGCGGGAGGGGACACTGAAGCTTTCTTT
TRBJ2-6,TRBV18,-,TRBD1,CASSPWTGTGANVLTF,TGTGCCAGCTCACCTTGGACAGGGACTGGGGCCAACGTCCTGACTTTC
TRBJ2-7,TRBV15,-,TRBD2,CATSTWPGLAGGEQYF,TGTGCCACCAGCACTTGGCCGGGACTAGCGGGAGGAGAGCAGTACTTC
TRBJ2-5,TRBV2,-,TRBD1,CASSGQGGETQYF,TGTGCCAGCAGCGGACAGGGTGGTGAGACCCAGTACTTC
TRBJ2-7,TRBV9,few,-,CASSVEVLAHEQYF,TGTGCCAGCAGCGTAGAAGTACTAGCTCACGAGCAGTACTTC
TRBJ2-1,TRBV5-4,few,-,CASSFPNRNINEQFF,TGTGCCAGCAGTTTCCCAAATCGGAATATAAATGAGCAGTTCTTC
TRBJ1-1,TRBV3-1/TRBV3-2,-,TRBD1,CASSQGTGGTEAFF,TGTGCCAGCAGCCAAGGGACAGGGGGCACTGAAGCTTTCTTT
TRBJ2-4,TRBV5-6,-,-,CASSSHGIDIQYF,TGTGCCAGCAGCTCTCACGGGATCGACATTCAGTACTTC
TRBJ2-5,TRBV15,-,-,CATTPTGGTLETQYF,TGTGCCACCACCCCGACAGGCGGAACCTTAGAGACCCAGTACTTC
TRBJ2-7,TRBV28,-,TRBD2,CASSRLAGYEQYF,TGTGCCAGCAGTCGACTAGCGGGATACGAGCAGTACTTC
TRBJ1-3,TRBV30,-,-,CAWSVLRNGETIYF,TGTGCCTGGAGTGTGCTCAGGAATGGAGAAACCATATATTTT
TRBJ1-1,TRBV2,-,-,CASRAEQASEAFF,TGTGCCAGCAGGGCCGAACAGGCTTCTGAAGCTTTCTTT
TRBJ2-1,TRBV30,few,TRBD2,CAWRPGPRARREAYNEQFF,TGTGCCTGGAGGCCTGGGCCACGAGCCAGGCGGGAGGCCTACAATGAGCAGTTCTTC
TRBJ2-5,TRBV14,-,-,CASSHTSSQYF,TGTGCCAGCAGCCATACTAGCTCCCAGTACTTC
TRBJ2-2,TRBV25-1,few,TRBD1,CASRPGTETGELFF,TGTGCCAGCAGACCCGGGACAGAAACCGGGGAGCTGTTTTTT
TRBJ1-6,TRBV3-1/TRBV3-2,few,-,CASSSGTPVNSPLHF,TGTGCCAGCAGCTCAGGGACACCGGTAAATTCACCCCTCCACTTT
TRBJ2-5,TRBV19,-,TRBD2,CASSRAQAAGVEETQYF,TGTGCCAGTAGTAGGGCCCAGGCGGCGGGAGTCGAAGAGACCCAGTACTTC
TRBJ2-5,TRBV27,-,TRBD1,CASSPWDRAQTQYF,TGTGCCAGCAGTCCCTGGGACAGGGCCCAGACCCAGTACTTC
TRBJ2-1,TRBV5-1,-,TRBD2,CASSLQGGRASNEQFF,TGCGCCAGCAGCTTGCAAGGCGGGAGGGCCTCCAATGAGCAGTTCTTC
TRBJ1-1,TRBV11-2,-,TRBD1,CASSPQGYPTEAFF,TGTGCCAGCAGCCCACAGGGGTATCCCACTGAAGCTTTCTTT